These 18 T cell receptor beta chains came from one sample sequenced in a study of blood T cell repertoires in COVID-19. The method was immunoSEQ multiplex PCR; TCRdb's version includes in-frame clones alone and lacks a portion of them. Of 150,000 to 200,000 clones in the sample, 80% to 90% were seen once. The sample taken for sequencing was peripheral blood. The receptors were sampled from a young man who had recovered from COVID-19.

The chain couples TRBV13 to TRBJ1-3; no clear D. The CDR3 extends over 18 amino acids. Germline V CDR1 and CDR2: PRHDT, FYEKMQ (reference sequence). V lost 5 bases to trimming and J lost 0 bases, with 20 bases between them. CDR3 nucleotides: TGTGCCAGCAGCCCCCGAGGGAGAGGGTTGAGCTCTGGAAACACCATATATTTT. Residues: CASSPRGRGLSSGNTIYF.

The V call is TRBV30, the J call TRBJ1-2, with 7 positions matching TRBD1. The germline V gene has CDR1 GTSNPN and CDR2 SVGIG (reference sequence). CDR3 length: 13 residues. V gave up 4 bases and J gave up 5 bases; unmatched junction bases: 7. The chain's CDR3 is CAWTSTGLYGYTF. The DNA of the CDR3 is TGTGCCTGGACCTCGACAGGGTTATATGGCTACACCTTC.

The rearrangement uses TRBV7-6 and TRBJ1-2, with D hard to call. From germline, CDR1 is SGHVS and CDR2 FNYEAQ. This CDR3 is 17 amino acids long. V lost 5 bases, J lost 3 bases, and 22 bases lay in between. For the CDR3, the DNA is TGTGCCAGCAGCCCGCGAGGCCCCATTGTGAAAGACTATGGCTACACCTTC. This translates into CASSPRGPIVKDYGYTF.

The rearrangement uses TRBV7-2 and TRBJ2-7, with 11 bases fitting TRBD2. Germline lookup yields CDR1 SGHTA and CDR2 FQGNSA. V shed 3 bases, J shed 4 bases, and the junction held 2 bases outside the gene matches. The CDR3 has 14 residues. CDR3 DNA: TGTGCCAGCAGCTTGATAGCGGGAGGGTACGAGCAGTACTTC. This encodes CASSLIAGGYEQYF.

The rearrangement joins TRBV11-2 to TRBJ2-7; TRBD2 matches at 11 bases. The V gene's germline CDR1 is SGHAT and CDR2 FQNNGV. V shed 6 bases, J shed 5 bases, and the junction held 3 bases outside the gene matches. The CDR3 contains 13 residues. CDR3 in DNA: TGTGCCAGCAGGCTAGCGGGAGGCCACGAGCAGTACTTC. This sequence encodes CASRLAGGHEQYF. The whole variable domain, remainder taken from reference TRBV11-2 and TRBJ2-7, is EAGVAQSPRYKIIEKRQSVAFWCNPISGHATLYWYQQILGQGPKLLIQFQNNGVVDDSQLPKDRFSAERLKGVDSTLKIQPAKLEDSAVYLCASRLAGGHEQYFGPGTRLTVT.

J is TRBJ1-2 and V is TRBV28; possibly TRBD1 for D (6 bases). The CDR3 extends over 15 amino acids. CDR1 and CDR2 from the germline V gene are MDHEN and SYDVKM. Between the trimmed V and J ends, which lost 4 bases and 7 bases, there was a span of 19 bases. The DNA of the CDR3 is TGTGCCAGCAGTTGGTATTCCGGGACATCGGCTGGCTACACCTTC. Translated, it gives CASSWYSGTSAGYTF.

V gene TRBV28 combines with J gene TRBJ1-5; 8 nucleotides line up with TRBD1. The CDR3 loop spans 16 amino acids. Looked up from germline, CDR1 is MDHEN and CDR2 is SYDVKM. Germline trimming cut 6 bases from V and 4 bases from J; bases unmatched to any gene: 11. As DNA, the CDR3 is TGTGCCAGCAGCTCGCTAACAGGGGGAGGAAATCAGCCCCAGCATTTT. Amino acids: CASSSLTGGGNQPQHF.

The chain has TRBV19 and TRBJ2-1; the D is unclear. This CDR3 region has 16 residues. Germline V gene lookup returns CDR1 LNHDA and CDR2 SQIVND (reference sequence). The germline V and J ends were trimmed by 4 bases and 3 bases, with 16 bases remaining between them. CDR3: CASSKNSHLGYNEQFF. The CDR3 DNA reads TGTGCCAGTAGTAAAAACTCCCACCTTGGCTACAATGAGCAGTTCTTC.

The V and J genes are TRBV11-3 and TRBJ2-1; 7 bases match TRBD2. Germline V gives CDR1 SGHNT, CDR2 YENEEA. The CDR3 runs 15 residues. J was trimmed by 8 bases and V by 1 base; bases with no gene match: 8. CDR3 sequence: CASSLGAGAGDEQFF. CDR3 coding DNA: TGTGCCAGCAGCTTAGGGGCGGGAGCTGGGGATGAGCAGTTCTTC.

V and J are TRBV15 and TRBJ1-1; D call uncertain. V was pared by 3 bases and J by 13 bases, with 12 bases between. The CDR3 contains 11 residues. Germline V CDR1 and CDR2: LNHNV, YYDKDF (reference sequence). Here the CDR3 reads CATSSRDYRFF. CDR3 DNA sequence: TGTGCCACCAGCAGCCGGGATTACCGTTTCTTT.

The chain is built from TRBV7-9 and TRBJ1-1, with D possibly matching TRBD1 (5 bases). Trimming took 3 bases from V and 8 from J, leaving 13 bases between them. This CDR3 is 13 amino acids long. Germline CDR1 SEHNR, CDR2 FQNEAQ (reference sequence). This CDR3 reads CASSLDQGFEAFF. The CDR3 nucleotides are TGTGCCAGCAGCTTGGACCAGGGATTCGAAGCTTTCTTT.

The rearrangement joins TRBV4-1 to TRBJ2-7, with TRBD1 matching 7 bases. V was clipped by 1 base and J by 3 bases; unmatched bases: 12. Looked up from germline, CDR1 is MGHRA and CDR2 is YSYEKL. CDR3 size: 17 residues. In nucleotides, the CDR3 is TGCGCCAGCAGCCAAGGGACAGGAGCCTGGGGCTACTACGAGCAGTACTTC. The encoded protein is CASSQGTGAWGYYEQYF.

This chain joins TRBV9 and TRBJ1-2, with 7 bases fitting TRBD1. V dropped 4 bases and J dropped 0; count of bases not matched to a gene: 24. The CDR3 spans 21 residues. Per germline, CDR1 SGDLS and CDR2 YYNGEE. The CDR3 DNA is TGTGCCAGCAGCCACCAAAGAGCCCCAGGGGGAGCCGTCCCAGCTAACTATGGCTACACCTTC. Its protein product is CASSHQRAPGGAVPANYGYTF.

V is TRBV19 and J is TRBJ2-2; 8 positions match TRBD2. The CDR3 sequence is 16 residues long. Germline CDR1 is LNHDA and CDR2 is SQIVND (reference sequence). The J segment lost 5 bases and the V segment lost 6 bases, leaving 11 bases of the junction unmatched. CDR3 coding DNA: TGTGCCAGTAGGACTAGCGTGGCTTTGGGGACCGGGGAGCTGTTTTTT. As protein: CASRTSVALGTGELFF.

In its sample, this clone was seen a few times. The V call is TRBV3-1 (or the pseudogene TRBV3-2), the J call TRBJ1-5, with 7 bases identical to TRBD1. Losses at the gene ends were 0 bases for V and 7 bases for J; bases not matched to a gene: 6. The germline CDR1 and CDR2 sequences are LGHDT and YNNKEL (reference sequence). The CDR3 covers 15 residues. The CDR3 protein is CASSQDSATGQPQHF. The CDR3 nucleotides are TGTGCCAGCAGCCAAGATTCCGCGACAGGGCAGCCCCAGCATTTT.

The chain joins TRBV3-1 (or the pseudogene TRBV3-2) to TRBJ2-7; 14 bases agree with TRBD2. This CDR3 has 20 residues. Trimming cost V 2 bases and J 3 bases; bases outside gene matches: 15. The germline CDR1 and CDR2 sequences are LGHDT and YNNKEL (reference sequence). The CDR3 DNA follows: TGTGCCAGCAGCCAACCATCCGGGACTAGCGGGAGTCCCTTACGCTACGAGCAGTACTTC. It yields the protein CASSQPSGTSGSPLRYEQYF.

This chain links TRBV15 with TRBJ1-5; no clear D gene. This CDR3 is 14 amino acids long. The germline V and J ends were trimmed by 0 bases and 5 bases, with 8 bases remaining between them. CDR1 and CDR2 from the germline V gene are LNHNV and YYDKDF (reference sequence). The CDR3: CATSRDRADQPQHF. The CDR3 nucleotides are TGTGCCACCAGCAGAGATCGTGCGGATCAGCCCCAGCATTTT.

The CDR3 loop is CASSRGEQGQETQYF. Written as DNA, the CDR3 is TGTGCCAGCAGCCGGGGGGAACAGGGACAAGAGACCCAGTACTTC. The chain is built from TRBV11-3 and TRBJ2-5; maybe TRBD2 (7 bases). CDR1 and CDR2 from the germline V gene are SGHNT and YENEEA. The CDR3 runs to 15 residues. Trimming removed 5 bases at V and 2 bases at J, with 15 bases between. Filled out from reference TRBV11-3 and TRBJ2-5, the complete variable domain reads EAGVVQSPRYKIIEKKQPVAFWCNPISGHNTLYWYLQNLGQGPELLIRYENEEAVDDSQLPKDRFSAERLKGVDSTLKIQPAELGDSAVYLCASSRGEQGQETQYFGPGTRLLVL.